The next 13 T cell receptor beta chains were all read from a single sample in a study of T cell responses to AZD1222 COVID-19 vaccine. Assay: immunoSEQ multiplex PCR; the TCRdb copy retains only in-frame clones and omits some. The sample has fewer than 120,000 clones, around 90% seen once. The sample here was peripheral blood, taken on day 0 of AZD1222 vaccination. Receptors were obtained from an adult in good health.

The V gene is TRBV20-1, the J gene TRBJ1-3; D remains unclear. CDR3 length equals 11 residues. V shed 6 bases and J shed 4 bases, with 7 bases lying between them. Germline CDR1 is DFQATT and CDR2 is SNEGSKA (reference sequence). The CDR3 DNA reads as TGCAGTGCGCTCAGGGGAAACACCATATATTTT. The encoded protein is CSALRGNTIYF.

The chain uses TRBV4-1 and TRBJ1-2; D call uncertain. V dropped 1 base and J dropped 0 bases, with 12 bases sitting between them. The germline CDR1 and CDR2 sequences are MGHRA and YSYEKL. The CDR3 runs 16 residues. CDR3 in amino acids: CASSQGSTEANYGYTF. DNA of the CDR3: TGCGCCAGCAGCCAAGGCTCAACAGAGGCTAACTATGGCTACACCTTC.

The rearrangement uses TRBV6-5 and TRBJ1-2; D may be TRBD1 (5 bases). Per germline, CDR1 MNHEY and CDR2 SVGAGI. The CDR3 totals 14 residues. Trimming took off 4 bases at V and 6 bases at J, with 15 bases between the two ends. The CDR3, as DNA: TGTGCCAGCAGTTCGGACAAAAGGTGGAATGGCTACACCTTC. Protein sequence: CASSSDKRWNGYTF.

This clone has just a few counts. The CDR3 loop reads CASSQVQGALTPTRELFF. DNA for the CDR3: TGTGCCAGCAGCCAGGTACAGGGGGCCTTAACACCGACAAGGGAGCTGTTTTTT. The gene calls are TRBV4-2 and TRBJ2-2; TRBD1 agrees at 9 bases. V was clipped by 3 bases and J by 9 bases; unmatched bases: 17. Germline CDR1 is LGHNA and CDR2 is YNFKEQ. This CDR3 region has 18 residues.

As for this clone: A junction boundary mismatches the germline segment, possibly from a read error. CDR3 sequence: CASSQDRLPARF. The CDR3, as DNA: TGTGCCAGCAGCCAAGATCGGCTACCTGCGAGATTC. The chain couples TRBV3-1 (or the pseudogene TRBV3-2) to TRBJ2-7; D uncertain. CDR3 length: 12 amino acids. Germline CDR1 LGHDT, CDR2 YNNKEL (reference sequence).

The chain combines TRBV6-5 with TRBJ2-5; D unclear. V lost 11 bases and J lost 11, with 21 bases in between. The germline gives CDR1 MNHEY, CDR2 SVGAGI. CDR3 size: 12 residues. The CDR3 here is CASLLTPNSQYF. DNA of the CDR3: TGTGCCTCACTTTTGACCCCCAATTCTCAGTACTTC.

The rearrangement links TRBV4-1 to TRBJ1-5, with 9 nucleotides matching TRBD1. The CDR3 extends over 17 amino acids. V shed 4 bases, J shed 2 bases, and the junction held 9 bases outside the gene matches. Germline CDR1 and CDR2: MGHRA and YSYEKL. CDR3 sequence: CASSRIQGALGNQPQHF. CDR3 coding DNA: TGCGCCAGCAGCCGAATACAGGGGGCATTGGGCAATCAGCCCCAGCATTTT.

The rearrangement links TRBV7-9 to TRBJ1-2; no clear D. Trimming took off 7 bases at V and 3 bases at J, with 15 bases between the two ends. Per the germline V gene, CDR1 is SEHNR and CDR2 is FQNEAQ (reference sequence). CDR3 length equals 14 residues. This CDR3 reads CASTRPGRYYGYTF. The CDR3 nucleotides read TGTGCCAGCACCCGACCGGGGAGATACTATGGCTACACCTTC.

The rearrangement links TRBV9 to TRBJ2-3, with 7 bases matching TRBD2. V lost 7 bases, J lost 5 bases, and 7 bases stayed unmatched. Per the germline V gene, CDR1 is SGDLS and CDR2 is YYNGEE. CDR3 length: 13 residues. CDR3 residues: CASQHRGGDTQYF. The CDR3 DNA reads as TGTGCCAGCCAACATCGCGGGGGAGATACGCAGTATTTT.

The DNA for the CDR3 is TGTGCCAGCAGCCAAAACCCCGCCAGCTCCTACAATGAGCAGTTCTTC. Its translation is CASSQNPASSYNEQFF. The chain recombines TRBV4-2 with TRBJ2-1; D is unclear. Trimming removed 2 bases at V and 0 bases at J, with 11 bases between. The CDR3 runs 16 residues. Germline CDR1 and CDR2: LGHNA and YNFKEQ.

The chain links TRBV4-1 to TRBJ2-7; 10 bases match TRBD2. Unmatched junction bases numbered 10, after V lost 3 bases and J lost 2 bases. Germline assignment: CDR1 MGHRA and CDR2 YSYEKL. The CDR3 has 17 residues. CDR3 sequence reads: CASSHQPGLAETYEQYF. The CDR3 nucleotides are TGCGCCAGCAGCCATCAGCCTGGACTAGCGGAGACCTACGAGCAGTACTTC.

The chain is built from TRBV19 and TRBJ2-2; 8 bases are shared with TRBD1. Germline-derived CDR1 and CDR2 are LNHDA and SQIVND (reference sequence). After removal of 6 bases from V and 4 bases from J, the junction contained 10 bases not matched to a gene. This CDR3 comprises 16 residues. CDR3 loop: CASRTRTGTGTGELFF. For the CDR3, the DNA is TGTGCCAGTAGAACGAGAACCGGGACAGGCACCGGGGAGCTGTTTTTT.

The chain employs TRBV5-1 and TRBJ2-1; 15 bases map to TRBD2. The germline CDR1 and CDR2 sequences are SGHRS and YFSETQ. V was pared by 4 bases and J by 6 bases, with 11 bases of the junction left unmatched. This CDR3 comprises 18 residues. The CDR3 spells CASSPGLAGGPSSNEQFF. In nucleotides, the CDR3 is TGCGCCAGCAGCCCCGGACTAGCGGGAGGGCCCTCAAGCAATGAGCAGTTCTTC.